A selection of T cell receptor beta chains follows, all from one sample in a study of ipilimumab plus nivolumab after autologous stem cell transplantation. This table comes from immunoSEQ multiplex PCR, and its TCRdb copy is limited to in-frame clones, with some not included. The sample has around 15,000 clones, over 70% seen once. The sequences come from PBMCs, collected in a trial of ipilimumab plus nivolumab as post-transplant consolidation. All receptors come from a male donor with diffuse large B-cell lymphoma. CDR3s include the opening cysteine and the closing phenylalanine or tryptophan. A D gene is named only where the DNA matches it firmly. A clone size is listed for some rows: how often the clone was seen (once, few, many), or a class if it is expanded.

d_call j_call v_call clone_size cdr3_nt cdr3_aa
TRBD1 TRBJ2-3 TRBV4-1 few TGCGCCAGCAGCCAAGATGACAGGGGGCGGGATACGCAGTATTTT CASSQDDRGRDTQYF
TRBD2 TRBJ2-1 TRBV5-7 - TGTGCCAGCAGCTTGGACCTAGCGGCGGACAATGAGCAGTTCTTC CASSLDLAADNEQFF
- TRBJ2-3 TRBV7-6 - TGTGCCAGCAGCTTAGGGCACACAGATACGCAGTATTTT CASSLGHTDTQYF
- TRBJ1-2 TRBV28 - TGTGCCAGCAGCAGGTTCCAGGGGAATAACTATGGCTACACCTTC CASSRFQGNNYGYTF
TRBD1 TRBJ1-1 TRBV28 - TGTGCCAGCAGTGCTCCCCCGGGGACAGGGGAAGCTTTCTTT CASSAPPGTGEAFF
- TRBJ1-2 TRBV19 - TGTGCCAGTAGTATAACACAGGGTGAATATGGCTACACCTTC CASSITQGEYGYTF
- TRBJ2-1 TRBV5-4 - TGTGCCAGCAGCTTGGATAGGGACACCTACAATGAGCAGTTCTTC CASSLDRDTYNEQFF
- TRBJ2-7 TRBV7-6 - TGTGCCAGCAGTCCCCTCTCGGGGGAATCCTACGAGCAGTACTTC CASSPLSGESYEQYF
- TRBJ2-5 TRBV29-1 - TGCAGCGTTTCATCCCCTAACAGGGAGACCCAGTACTTC CSVSSPNRETQYF
TRBD2 TRBJ2-1 TRBV16 - TGTGCCAGCAGCCAATCGGCGGGGGGTTTCTTGAATGAGCAGTTCTTC CASSQSAGGFLNEQFF
TRBD1 TRBJ1-5 TRBV30 - TGTGCCTGGAGTGGGGGGACAGTTCAGAATCAGCCCCAGCATTTT CAWSGGTVQNQPQHF
- TRBJ2-5 TRBV18 - TGTGCCAGCTCCCCCCCGGGGTCCGAGACCCAGTACTTC CASSPPGSETQYF
- TRBJ2-5 TRBV25-1 - TGTGCCAGCAGTGATCCCTATCTTACTTCAGAGACCCAGTACTTC CASSDPYLTSETQYF
TRBD1 TRBJ2-7 TRBV19 few TGTGCCAGTAGTATAGATTGGAACAGGGGGCGACCCAACGAGCAGTACTTC CASSIDWNRGRPNEQYF
- TRBJ2-7 TRBV5-5 medium-sized TGTGCCAGCAGCTTGTCTGGTTGGGAGCAGTACTTC CASSLSGWEQYF
TRBD1 TRBJ2-7 TRBV6-5 large TGTGCCAGCAGTGACAGGGTAACCTACGAGCAGTACTTC CASSDRVTYEQYF
- TRBJ1-1 TRBV7-3 few TGTGCCAGCAGCTTAACGGAAAACACTGAAGCTTTCTTT CASSLTENTEAFF
- TRBJ1-5 TRBV7-8 medium-sized TGTGCCAGCAGCCGGGGGAGTGCGAATCAGCCCCAGCATTTT CASSRGSANQPQHF
- TRBJ1-1 TRBV6-1 - TGTGCCAGCAGTGAAGCGCTTCGGACTGAAGCTTTCTTT CASSEALRTEAFF
- TRBJ1-1 TRBV14 - TGTGCCAGCAGCCCCCTATTGAGGTCTGAAGCTTTCTTT CASSPLLRSEAFF
TRBD2 TRBJ2-2 TRBV6-6 - TGTGCCAGCAGTAACGGGAGGGCAGGTGGGGAGCTGTTTTTT CASSNGRAGGELFF
TRBD1 TRBJ1-4 TRBV28 medium-sized TGTGCCAGCAACCTGGGGACAGTTAATGAAAAACTGTTTTTT CASNLGTVNEKLFF